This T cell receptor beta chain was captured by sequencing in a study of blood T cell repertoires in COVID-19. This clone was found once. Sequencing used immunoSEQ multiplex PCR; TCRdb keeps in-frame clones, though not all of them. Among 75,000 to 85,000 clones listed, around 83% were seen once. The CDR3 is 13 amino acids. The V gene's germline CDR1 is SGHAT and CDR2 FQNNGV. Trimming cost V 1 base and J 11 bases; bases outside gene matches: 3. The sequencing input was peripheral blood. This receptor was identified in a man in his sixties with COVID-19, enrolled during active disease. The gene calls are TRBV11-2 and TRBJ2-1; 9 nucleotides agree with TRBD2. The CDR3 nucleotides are TGTGCCAGCAGCTTAGGACTAGCGGAGAAGCAGTTCTTC. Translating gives CASSLGLAEKQFF.